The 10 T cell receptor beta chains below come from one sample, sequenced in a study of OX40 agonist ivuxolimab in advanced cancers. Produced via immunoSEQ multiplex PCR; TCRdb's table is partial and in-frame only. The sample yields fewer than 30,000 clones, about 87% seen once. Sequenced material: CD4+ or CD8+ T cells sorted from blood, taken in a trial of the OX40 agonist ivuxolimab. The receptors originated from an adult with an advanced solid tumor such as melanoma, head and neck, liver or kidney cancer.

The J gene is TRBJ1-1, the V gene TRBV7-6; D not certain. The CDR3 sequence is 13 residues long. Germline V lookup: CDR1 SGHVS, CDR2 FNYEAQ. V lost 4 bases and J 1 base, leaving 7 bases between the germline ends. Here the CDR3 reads CASSSDSNTEAFF. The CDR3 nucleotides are TGTGCCAGCAGCTCTGACTCGAACACTGAAGCTTTCTTT.

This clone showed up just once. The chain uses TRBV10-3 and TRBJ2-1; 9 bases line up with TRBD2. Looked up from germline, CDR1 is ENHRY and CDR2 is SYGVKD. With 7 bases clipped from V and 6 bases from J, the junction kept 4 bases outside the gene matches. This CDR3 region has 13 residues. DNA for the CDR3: TGTGCCATCATGGCGGGGGGGCCCAATGAGCAGTTCTTC. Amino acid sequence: CAIMAGGPNEQFF.

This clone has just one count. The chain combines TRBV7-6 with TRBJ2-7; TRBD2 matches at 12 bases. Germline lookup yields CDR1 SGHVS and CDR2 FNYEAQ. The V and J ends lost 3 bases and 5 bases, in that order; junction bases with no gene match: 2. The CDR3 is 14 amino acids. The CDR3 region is CASSLASGGDEQYF. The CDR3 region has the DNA TGTGCCAGCAGCTTGGCTAGCGGGGGGGACGAGCAGTACTTC.

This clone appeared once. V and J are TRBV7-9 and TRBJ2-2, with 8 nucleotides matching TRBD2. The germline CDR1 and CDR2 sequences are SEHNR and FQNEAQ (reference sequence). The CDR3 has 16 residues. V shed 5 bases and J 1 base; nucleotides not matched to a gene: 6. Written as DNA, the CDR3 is TGTGCCAGCAGCCCACGGCTAGCGGGGAACACCGGGGAGCTGTTTTTT. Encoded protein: CASSPRLAGNTGELFF.

The CDR3: CASKARGDTDTQYF. CDR3 DNA sequence: TGTGCCAGTAAGGCCCGGGGTGACACAGATACGCAGTATTTT. The chain uses TRBV19 and TRBJ2-3, with D perhaps TRBD2 (5 bases). Trimming removed 7 bases from V and 2 bases from J, with 13 bases in between. The CDR3 loop spans 14 amino acids. CDR1 is LNHDA, CDR2 SQIVND, per germline (reference sequence).

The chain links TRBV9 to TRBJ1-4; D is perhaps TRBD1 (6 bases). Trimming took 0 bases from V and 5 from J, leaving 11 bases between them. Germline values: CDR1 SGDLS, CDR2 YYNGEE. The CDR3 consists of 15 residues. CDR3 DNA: TGTGCCAGCAGCGTAGACGACAGGTTAAATGAAAAACTGTTTTTT. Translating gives CASSVDDRLNEKLFF. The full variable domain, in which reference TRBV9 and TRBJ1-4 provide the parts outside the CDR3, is DSGVTQTPKHLITATGQRVTLRCSPRSGDLSVYWYQQSLDQGLQFLIQYYNGEERAKGNILERFSAQQFPDLHSELNLSSLELGDSALYFCASSVDDRLNEKLFFGSGTQLSVL.

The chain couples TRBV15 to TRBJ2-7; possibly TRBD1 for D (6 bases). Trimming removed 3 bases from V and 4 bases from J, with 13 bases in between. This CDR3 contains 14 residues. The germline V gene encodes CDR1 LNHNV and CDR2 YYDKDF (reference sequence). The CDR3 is CATSSPGQTYEQYF. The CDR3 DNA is TGTGCCACCAGCAGCCCGGGACAAACATACGAGCAGTACTTC.

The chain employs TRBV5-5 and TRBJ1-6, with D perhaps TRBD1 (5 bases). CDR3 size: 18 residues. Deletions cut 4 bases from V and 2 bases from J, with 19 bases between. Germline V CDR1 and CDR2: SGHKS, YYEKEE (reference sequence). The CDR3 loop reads CASSLRDSQIPYNSPLHF. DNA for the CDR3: TGTGCCAGCAGCCTGCGGGACTCCCAAATCCCCTATAATTCACCCCTCCACTTT.

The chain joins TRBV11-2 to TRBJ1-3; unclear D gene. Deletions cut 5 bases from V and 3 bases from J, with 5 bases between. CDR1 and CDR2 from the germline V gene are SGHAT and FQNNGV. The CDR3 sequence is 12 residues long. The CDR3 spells CASSPFGNTIYF. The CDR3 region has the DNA TGTGCCAGCAGCCCTTTTGGAAACACCATATATTTT.

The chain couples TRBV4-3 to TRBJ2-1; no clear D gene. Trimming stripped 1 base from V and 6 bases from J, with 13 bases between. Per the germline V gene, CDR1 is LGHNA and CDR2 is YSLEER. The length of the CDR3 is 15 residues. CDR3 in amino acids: CASSQGGSVINEQFF. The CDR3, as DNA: TGCGCCAGCAGCCAAGGTGGGTCGGTAATCAATGAGCAGTTCTTC.